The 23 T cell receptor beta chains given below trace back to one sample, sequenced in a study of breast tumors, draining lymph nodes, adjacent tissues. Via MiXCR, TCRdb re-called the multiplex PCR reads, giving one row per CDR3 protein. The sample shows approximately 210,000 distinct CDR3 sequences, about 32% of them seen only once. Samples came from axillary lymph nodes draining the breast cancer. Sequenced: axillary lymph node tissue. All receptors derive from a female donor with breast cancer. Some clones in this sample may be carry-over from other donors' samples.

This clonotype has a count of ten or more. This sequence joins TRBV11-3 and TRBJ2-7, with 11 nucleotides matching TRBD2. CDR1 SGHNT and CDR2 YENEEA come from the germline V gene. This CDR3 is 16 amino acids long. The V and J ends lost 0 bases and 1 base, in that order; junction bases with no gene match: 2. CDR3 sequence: CASSLEWTSGSYEQYF. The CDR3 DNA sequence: TGTGCCAGCAGCTTAGAATGGACTAGCGGGTCCTACGAGCAGTACTTC.

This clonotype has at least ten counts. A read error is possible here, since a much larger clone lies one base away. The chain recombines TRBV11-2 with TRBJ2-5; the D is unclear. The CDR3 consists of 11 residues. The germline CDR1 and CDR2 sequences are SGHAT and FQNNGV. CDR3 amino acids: CASSSQETPYF. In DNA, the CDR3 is TGTGCCAGCAGCTCCCAAGAGACCCCGTACTTC.

The CDR3 reads CASRHGRVGTDTQYF. For the CDR3, the DNA is TGTGCCAGCAGGCACGGGAGGGTCGGGACAGATACGCAGTATTTT. The chain combines TRBV6-1 with TRBJ2-3, with 8 positions matching TRBD2. From germline, CDR1 is MNHNS and CDR2 SASEGT. With 6 bases clipped from V and 3 bases from J, the junction kept 8 bases outside the gene matches. The CDR3 spans 15 residues.

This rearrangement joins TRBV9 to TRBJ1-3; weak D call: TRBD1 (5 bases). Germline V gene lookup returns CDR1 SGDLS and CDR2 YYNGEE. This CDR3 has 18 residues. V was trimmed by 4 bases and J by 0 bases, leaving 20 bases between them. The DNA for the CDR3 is TGTGCCAGCAGCTCTGGGGGGGGGTCCCAGAGCTCTGGAAACACCATATATTTT. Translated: CASSSGGGSQSSGNTIYF.

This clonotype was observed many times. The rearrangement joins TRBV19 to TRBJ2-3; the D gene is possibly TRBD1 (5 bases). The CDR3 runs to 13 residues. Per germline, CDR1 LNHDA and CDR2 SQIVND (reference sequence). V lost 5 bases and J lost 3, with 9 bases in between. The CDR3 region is CASSHQGTDTQYF. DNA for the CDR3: TGTGCCAGTAGTCACCAGGGTACAGATACGCAGTATTTT. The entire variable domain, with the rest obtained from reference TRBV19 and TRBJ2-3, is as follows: DGGITQSPKYLFRKEGQNVTLSCEQNLNHDAMYWYRQDPGQGLRLIYYSQIVNDFQKGDIAEGYSVSREKKESFPLTVTSAQKNPTAFYLCASSHQGTDTQYFGPGTRLTVL.

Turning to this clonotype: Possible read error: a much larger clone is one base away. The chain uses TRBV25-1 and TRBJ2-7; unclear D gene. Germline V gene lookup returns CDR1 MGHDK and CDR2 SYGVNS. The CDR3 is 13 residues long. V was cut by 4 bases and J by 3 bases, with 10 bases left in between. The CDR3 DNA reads TGTGCCAGCAGTGTCTGGGATTACTACGAGCAGTACTTC. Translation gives CASSVWDYYEQYF.

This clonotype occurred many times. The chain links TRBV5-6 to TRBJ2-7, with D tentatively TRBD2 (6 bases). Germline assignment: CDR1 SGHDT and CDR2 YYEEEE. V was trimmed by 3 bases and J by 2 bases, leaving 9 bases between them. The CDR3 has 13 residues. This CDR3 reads CASSSGTPYEQYF. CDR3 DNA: TGTGCCAGCAGCTCCGGGACTCCCTACGAGCAGTACTTC.

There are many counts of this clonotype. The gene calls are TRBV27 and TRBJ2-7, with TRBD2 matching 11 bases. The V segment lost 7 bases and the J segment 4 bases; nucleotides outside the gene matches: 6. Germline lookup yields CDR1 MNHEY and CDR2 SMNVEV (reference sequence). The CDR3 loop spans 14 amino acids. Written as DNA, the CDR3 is TGTGCCAGCAATAGCCTAGCGGGAGGTTACGAGCAGTACTTC. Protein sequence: CASNSLAGGYEQYF.

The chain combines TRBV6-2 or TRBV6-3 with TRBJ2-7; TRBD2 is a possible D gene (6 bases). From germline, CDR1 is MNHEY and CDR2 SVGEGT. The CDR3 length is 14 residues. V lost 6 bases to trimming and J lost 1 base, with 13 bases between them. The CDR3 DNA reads TGTGCCAGCAGCCGGGACTTTGGGTCCTACGAGCAGTACTTC. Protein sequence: CASSRDFGSYEQYF.

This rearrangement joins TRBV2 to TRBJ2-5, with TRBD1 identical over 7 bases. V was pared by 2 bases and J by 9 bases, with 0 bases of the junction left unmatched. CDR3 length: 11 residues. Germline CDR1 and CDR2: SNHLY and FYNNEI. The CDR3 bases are TGTGCCAGCAGTGAACAGGGGGCCCAGTACTTC. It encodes CASSEQGAQYF. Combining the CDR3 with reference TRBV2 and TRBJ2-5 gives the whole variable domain EPEVTQTPSHQVTQMGQEVILRCVPISNHLYFYWYRQILGQKVEFLVSFYNNEISEKSEIFDDQFSVERPDGSNFTLKIRSTKLEDSAMYFCASSEQGAQYFGPGTRLLVL.

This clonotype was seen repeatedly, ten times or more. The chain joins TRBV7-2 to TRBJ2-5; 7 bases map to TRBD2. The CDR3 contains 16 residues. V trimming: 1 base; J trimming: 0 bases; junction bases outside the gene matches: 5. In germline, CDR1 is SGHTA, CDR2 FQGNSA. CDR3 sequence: CASSLGRGGYQETQYF. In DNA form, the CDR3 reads TGTGCCAGCAGCTTAGGTCGGGGAGGGTACCAAGAGACCCAGTACTTC.

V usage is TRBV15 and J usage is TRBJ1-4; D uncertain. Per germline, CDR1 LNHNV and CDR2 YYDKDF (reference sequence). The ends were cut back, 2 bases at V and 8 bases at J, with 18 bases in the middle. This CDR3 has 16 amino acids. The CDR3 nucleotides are TGTGCCACCAGCAGATATCGGACGACTGGAAAGGAAAAACTGTTTTTT. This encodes CATSRYRTTGKEKLFF. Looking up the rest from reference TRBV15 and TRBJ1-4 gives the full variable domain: DAMVIQNPRYQVTQFGKPVTLSCSQTLNHNVMYWYQQKSSQAPKLLFHYYDKDFNNEADTPDNFQSRRPNTSFCFLDIRSPGLGDTAMYLCATSRYRTTGKEKLFFGSGTQLSVL.

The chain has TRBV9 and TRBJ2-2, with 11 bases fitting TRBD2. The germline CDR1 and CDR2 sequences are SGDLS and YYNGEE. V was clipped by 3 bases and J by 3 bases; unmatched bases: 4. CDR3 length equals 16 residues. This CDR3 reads CASSAGTSGYTGELFF. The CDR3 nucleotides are TGTGCCAGCAGCGCCGGGACTAGCGGATACACCGGGGAGCTGTTTTTT. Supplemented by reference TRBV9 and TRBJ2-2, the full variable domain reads DSGVTQTPKHLITATGQRVTLRCSPRSGDLSVYWYQQSLDQGLQFLIQYYNGEERAKGNILERFSAQQFPDLHSELNLSSLELGDSALYFCASSAGTSGYTGELFFGEGSRLTVL.

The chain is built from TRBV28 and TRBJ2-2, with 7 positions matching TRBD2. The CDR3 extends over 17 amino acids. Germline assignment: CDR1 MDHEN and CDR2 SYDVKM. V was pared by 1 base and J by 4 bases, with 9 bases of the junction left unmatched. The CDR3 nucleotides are TGTGCCAGCAGTTTATCCTATACAGCTAGCGGCACCGGGGAGCTGTTTTTT. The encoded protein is CASSLSYTASGTGELFF.

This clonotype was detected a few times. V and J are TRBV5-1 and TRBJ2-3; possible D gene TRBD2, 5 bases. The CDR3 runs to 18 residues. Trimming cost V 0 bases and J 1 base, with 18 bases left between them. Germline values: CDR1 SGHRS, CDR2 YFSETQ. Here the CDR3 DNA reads TGCGCCAGCAGCTTGGCCCTGACGCGACACGGGGGCACAGATACGCAGTATTTT. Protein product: CASSLALTRHGGTDTQYF.

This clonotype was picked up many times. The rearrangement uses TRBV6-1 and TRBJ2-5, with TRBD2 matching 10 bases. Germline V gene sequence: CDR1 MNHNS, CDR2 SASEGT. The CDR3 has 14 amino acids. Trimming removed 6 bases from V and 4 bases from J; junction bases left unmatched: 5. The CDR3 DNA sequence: TGTGCCAGCAGCCTGGGACTAGCGCCAGAGACCCAGTACTTC. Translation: CASSLGLAPETQYF.

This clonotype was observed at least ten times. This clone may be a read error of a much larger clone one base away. Written as DNA, the CDR3 is TGTGCCAGCAGTCACGTTGGGGACCAGTACTTC. The encoded protein is CASSHVGDQYF. The rearrangement links TRBV6-6 to TRBJ2-5; no reliable D call. CDR1 is MNHNY and CDR2 is SVGAGI in the germline V gene (reference sequence). Trimming removed 5 bases at V and 10 bases at J, with 11 bases between. CDR3 length: 11 residues.

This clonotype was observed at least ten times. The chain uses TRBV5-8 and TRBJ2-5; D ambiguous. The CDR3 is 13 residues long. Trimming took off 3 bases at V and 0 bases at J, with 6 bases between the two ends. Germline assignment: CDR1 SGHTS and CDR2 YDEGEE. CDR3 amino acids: CASSSSDQETQYF. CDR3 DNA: TGTGCCAGCAGCTCCTCAGACCAAGAGACCCAGTACTTC.

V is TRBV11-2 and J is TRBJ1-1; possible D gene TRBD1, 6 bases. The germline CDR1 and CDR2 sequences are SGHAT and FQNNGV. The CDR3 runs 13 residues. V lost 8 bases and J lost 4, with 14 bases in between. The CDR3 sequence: CASGGGLATEAFF. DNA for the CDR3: TGTGCCAGCGGGGGGGGCCTCGCCACTGAAGCTTTCTTT.

The DNA of the CDR3 is TGCAGCGCTAGCGGGTCCACCTACAATGAGCAGTTCTTC. Amino acid sequence: CSASGSTYNEQFF. This chain uses TRBV29-1 with TRBJ2-1; 8 positions match TRBD2. Germline loops: CDR1 SQVTM, CDR2 ANQGSEA. The CDR3 length is 13 residues. The V segment lost 7 bases and the J segment 2 bases; nucleotides outside the gene matches: 4.

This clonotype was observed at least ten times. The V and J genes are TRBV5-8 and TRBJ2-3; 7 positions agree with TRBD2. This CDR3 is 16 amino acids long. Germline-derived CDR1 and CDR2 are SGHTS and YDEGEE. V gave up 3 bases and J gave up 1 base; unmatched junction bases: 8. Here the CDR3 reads CASSYYRDYRTDTQYF. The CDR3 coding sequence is TGTGCCAGCAGCTACTACCGGGACTACCGCACAGATACGCAGTATTTT.

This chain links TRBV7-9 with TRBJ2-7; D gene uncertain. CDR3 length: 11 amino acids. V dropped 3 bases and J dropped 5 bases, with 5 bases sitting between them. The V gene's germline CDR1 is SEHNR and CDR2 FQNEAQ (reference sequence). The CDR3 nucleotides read TGTGCCAGCAGCTTGGAAAACGAGCAGTACTTC. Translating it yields CASSLENEQYF.

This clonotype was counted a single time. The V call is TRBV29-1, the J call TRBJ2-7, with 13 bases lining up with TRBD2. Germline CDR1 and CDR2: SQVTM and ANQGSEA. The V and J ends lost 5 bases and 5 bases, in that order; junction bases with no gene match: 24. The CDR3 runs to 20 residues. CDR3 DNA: TGCAGCGTTTCCACGGGGGGCGCGGGTCCGAGGGGGACTAGCGGGGACGAGCAGTACTTC. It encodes CSVSTGGAGPRGTSGDEQYF.